Presented here are 6 T cell receptor beta chains from one specimen sequenced in a study of cytomegalovirus exposure and HLA in healthy donors. 13 Jbeta primers and 60 Vbeta primers were used for the PCR. Clones were read by immunoSEQ multiplex PCR, and TCRdb kept only the in-frame ones, dropping some. The repertoire holds around 160,000 clones, with approximately 80% as singletons. The specimen was PBMCs. Receptors originate from a man aged 35 to 55 in good health and CMV-seropositive.

This chain connects TRBV28 to TRBJ2-7, with 7 bases fitting TRBD2. The CDR3 covers 13 residues. With V trimmed by 5 bases and J by 7 bases, 8 bases remained unmatched. Germline-derived CDR1 and CDR2 are MDHEN and SYDVKM. The CDR3 region is CASSLETSREQYF. In DNA form, the CDR3 reads TGTGCCAGCAGTCTTGAGACTAGCCGGGAGCAGTACTTC.

The chain employs TRBV5-4 and TRBJ2-3, with 9 bases that match TRBD2. Unmatched junction bases numbered 6, after V lost 3 bases and J lost 4 bases. Germline CDR1 reads SGHNT; CDR2 reads YYREEE (reference sequence). The CDR3 is 15 amino acids. CDR3 coding DNA: TGTGCCAGCAGCTCCGCTAGCGGGAACTCAGATACGCAGTATTTT. Translation gives CASSSASGNSDTQYF.

This sequence joins TRBV5-1 and TRBJ1-1; 9 bases line up with TRBD1. Trimming removed 4 bases from V and 5 bases from J; junction bases left unmatched: 6. Germline V gene lookup returns CDR1 SGHRS and CDR2 YFSETQ. CDR3 length: 14 amino acids. The CDR3 reads CASSATGGDTEAFF. The CDR3 region has the DNA TGCGCCAGCAGCGCGACAGGGGGAGATACTGAAGCTTTCTTT.

This clone was detected only a few times. The V and J genes are TRBV2 and TRBJ2-6; D gene ambiguous. The CDR3 extends over 15 amino acids. Trimming cost V 0 bases and J 3 bases, with 6 bases left between them. Germline loops: CDR1 SNHLY, CDR2 FYNNEI. This CDR3 is CASSEASFGANVLTF. The CDR3 bases are TGTGCCAGCAGTGAAGCAAGCTTTGGGGCCAACGTCCTGACTTTC.

The chain uses TRBV5-4 and TRBJ2-5; 8 positions match TRBD2. The CDR3 is 14 amino acids. Unmatched junction bases numbered 9, after V lost 7 bases and J lost 4 bases. Germline loops: CDR1 SGHNT, CDR2 YYREEE (reference sequence). CDR3 amino acids: CASGPGGVRETQYF. The CDR3 bases are TGTGCCAGCGGCCCCGGGGGGGTTCGAGAGACCCAGTACTTC. The whole variable domain, remainder taken from reference TRBV5-4 and TRBJ2-5, is ETGVTQSPTHLIKTRGQQVTLRCSSQSGHNTVSWYQQALGQGPQFIFQYYREEENGRGNFPPRFSGLQFPNYSSELNVNALELDDSALYLCASGPGGVRETQYFGPGTRLLVL.

V usage is TRBV11-2 and J usage is TRBJ2-1, with D tentatively TRBD2 (5 bases). This CDR3 has 15 amino acids. Germline-derived CDR1 and CDR2 are SGHAT and FQNNGV. V was clipped by 4 bases and J by 1 base, with 11 bases between them. CDR3 loop: CASSSQEASYNEQFF. CDR3 nucleotide sequence: TGTGCCAGCAGCTCCCAGGAGGCGTCCTACAATGAGCAGTTCTTC.